These 16 T cell receptor beta chains were sequenced from one sample in a study of cytomegalovirus exposure and HLA in healthy donors. This PCR relied on a set of 60 Vbeta primers and 13 Jbeta primers. Sequencing used immunoSEQ multiplex PCR; TCRdb keeps in-frame clones, though not all of them. This sample's clone table lists roughly 200,000 clones. Sequenced sample: PBMCs. The receptors come from a girl aged 2 to 10 in good health and CMV-seropositive.

The J gene is TRBJ1-4, the V gene TRBV19; D remains unclear. Germline CDR1 and CDR2: LNHDA and SQIVND (reference sequence). V lost 6 bases and J 0 bases, leaving 8 bases between the germline ends. The CDR3 is 14 amino acids. The CDR3 DNA reads TGTGCCAGTAGGAGGAGTACAACTAATGAAAAACTGTTTTTT. As protein: CASRRSTTNEKLFF.

The CDR3, as DNA: TGTGCCAGCAGTTTACAAGGGGGACGCGGCGAGCAGTACTTC. It codes for CASSLQGGRGEQYF. The chain uses TRBV28 and TRBJ2-7; the D gene is possibly TRBD1 (6 bases). The germline V gene encodes CDR1 MDHEN and CDR2 SYDVKM. Trimming took 2 bases from V and 6 from J, leaving 14 bases between them. The CDR3 totals 14 residues.

The chain carries TRBV5-1 and TRBJ2-2; 12 bases agree with TRBD2. The CDR3 sequence is 15 residues long. Germline V gene sequence: CDR1 SGHRS, CDR2 YFSETQ. With V trimmed by 0 bases and J by 8 bases, 2 bases remained unmatched. The CDR3 nucleotides read TGCGCCAGCAGCTTGGGGACTAGCGGGAAGGGGGAGCTGTTTTTT. Its translation is CASSLGTSGKGELFF. The full variable domain, in which reference TRBV5-1 and TRBJ2-2 provide the parts outside the CDR3, is KAGVTQTPRYLIKTRGQQVTLSCSPISGHRSVSWYQQTPGQGLQFLFEYFSETQRNKGNFPGRFSGRQFSNSRSEMNVSTLELGDSALYLCASSLGTSGKGELFFGEGSRLTVL.

The chain uses TRBV2 and TRBJ1-5; 7 nucleotides agree with TRBD1. CDR3 size: 14 residues. Germline loops: CDR1 SNHLY, CDR2 FYNNEI. The trim removed 6 bases at V and 0 bases at J, leaving 2 bases unmatched. The CDR3 here is CASRDRTSNQPQHF. In DNA form, the CDR3 reads TGTGCCAGCAGGGACAGGACTAGCAATCAGCCCCAGCATTTT.

This sequence joins TRBV7-9 and TRBJ2-1, with 7 nucleotides matching TRBD1. Germline V gene sequence: CDR1 SEHNR, CDR2 FQNEAQ (reference sequence). There are 17 residues in the CDR3. Trimming removed 0 bases from V and 4 bases from J; junction bases left unmatched: 9. The CDR3 reads CASSLALTGLVYNEQFF. The DNA for the CDR3 is TGTGCCAGCAGCTTAGCGCTGACAGGGTTAGTATACAATGAGCAGTTCTTC.

This chain connects TRBV6-5 to TRBJ1-1, with TRBD1 matching over 7 bases. This CDR3 has 15 amino acids. The junction had 11 bases not matched to a gene; V was cut back by 5 bases and J by 5 bases. Germline V gives CDR1 MNHEY, CDR2 SVGAGI. CDR3 sequence: CASSPSGAGGTEAFF. The DNA for the CDR3 is TGTGCCAGCAGTCCCTCGGGGGCAGGGGGTACTGAAGCTTTCTTT.

Details on this clone: The sample has other DNA sequences that encode this CDR3 too. The rearrangement joins TRBV28 to TRBJ1-5, with 7 nucleotides matching TRBD1. From germline, CDR1 is MDHEN and CDR2 SYDVKM. CDR3 length: 12 residues. The V gene end was trimmed by 5 bases and the J gene end by 15 bases; junction bases not matched to a gene: 10. The CDR3 DNA reads as TGTGCCAGCAGTACCGCGACAGGGTTTGGGCATTTT. Residues: CASSTATGFGHF.

This chain links TRBV10-1 with TRBJ1-3; maybe TRBD1 (5 bases). The V gene's germline CDR1 is WNHNN and CDR2 SYGVQD (reference sequence). V gave up 9 bases and J gave up 7 bases, with 25 bases separating them. The CDR3 sequence is 16 residues long. The CDR3 coding sequence is TGCGCCAGACGCCCTGAATCAGGGAGGCTCGGGAACACCATATATTTT. Translation: CARRPESGRLGNTIYF.

This CDR3 reads CATSLQGEGDTIYF. The CDR3 coding sequence is TGTGCCACCTCCCTACAGGGGGAAGGCGACACCATATATTTT. The chain links TRBV6-1 to TRBJ1-3, with TRBD1 identical over 8 bases. With 10 bases clipped from V and 8 bases from J, the junction kept 13 bases outside the gene matches. The CDR3 is made up of 14 amino acids. Per germline, CDR1 MNHNS and CDR2 SASEGT.

The chain joins TRBV30 to TRBJ1-5; weak D call: TRBD1 (6 bases). The CDR3 length is 14 residues. Trimming took off 0 bases at V and 9 bases at J, with 15 bases between the two ends. Per germline, CDR1 GTSNPN and CDR2 SVGIG (reference sequence). CDR3 protein: CAWSVTTGAGPQHF. As DNA, the CDR3 is TGTGCCTGGAGTGTCACGACAGGCGCAGGGCCCCAGCATTTT.

The chain carries TRBV13 and TRBJ2-1, with 10 bases lining up with TRBD2. V dropped 1 base and J dropped 9; count of bases not matched to a gene: 15. This CDR3 is 18 amino acids long. Germline V gene lookup returns CDR1 PRHDT and CDR2 FYEKMQ (reference sequence). CDR3 DNA: TGTGCCAGCAGCTTAGAGTCCGGGAGGCTAGCGGGGGAAACTGAGCAGTTCTTC. Residues: CASSLESGRLAGETEQFF.

The genes are TRBV9 and TRBJ1-2; TRBD1 aligns across 7 bases. Per germline, CDR1 SGDLS and CDR2 YYNGEE. This CDR3 spans 17 amino acids. With V trimmed by 3 bases and J by 0 bases, 11 bases remained unmatched. The CDR3 sequence is CASSGDTGAGSNYGYTF. The CDR3 coding sequence is TGTGCCAGCAGCGGAGACACAGGGGCCGGATCTAACTATGGCTACACCTTC.

The chain joins TRBV5-6 to TRBJ2-4, with 11 bases that match TRBD2. The CDR3 has 15 residues. Per the germline V gene, CDR1 is SGHDT and CDR2 is YYEEEE. V shed 3 bases and J 7 bases; nucleotides not matched to a gene: 6. The CDR3 nucleotides are TGTGCCAGCAGCTCCGGGACTAGCGGAATGAACATTCAGTACTTC. Amino acid sequence: CASSSGTSGMNIQYF. Filled out from reference TRBV5-6 and TRBJ2-4, the complete variable domain reads DAGVTQSPTHLIKTRGQQVTLRCSPKSGHDTVSWYQQALGQGPQFIFQYYEEEERQRGNFPDRFSGHQFPNYSSELNVNALLLGDSALYLCASSSGTSGMNIQYFGAGTRLSVL.

The chain links TRBV2 to TRBJ2-7, with TRBD1 matching over 7 bases. The CDR3 is 14 amino acids. The V gene end was trimmed by 6 bases and the J gene end by 7 bases; junction bases not matched to a gene: 12. Germline-derived CDR1 and CDR2 are SNHLY and FYNNEI. The CDR3 nucleotides read TGTGCCAGCAGAGAGACAGGGAACGGGCGGGAGCAGTACTTC. Translation: CASRETGNGREQYF.

The rearrangement links TRBV7-2 to TRBJ2-7, with D tentatively TRBD1 (5 bases). From germline, CDR1 is SGHTA and CDR2 FQGNSA. Trimming removed 5 bases at V and 5 bases at J, with 13 bases between. This CDR3 has 13 residues. This CDR3 is CASSRVETDEQYF. The CDR3 DNA is TGTGCCAGCAGCCGGGTGGAGACAGACGAGCAGTACTTC.

The CDR3 bases are TGTGCCTGGACCTACCCGGGACTAGCGGGATTAGCAGATACGCAGTATTTT. It encodes CAWTYPGLAGLADTQYF. The V and J genes are TRBV30 and TRBJ2-3; 13 bases match TRBD2. Losses at the gene ends were 4 bases for V and 4 bases for J; bases not matched to a gene: 11. CDR1 GTSNPN and CDR2 SVGIG come from the germline V gene (reference sequence). This CDR3 has 17 amino acids.